This T cell receptor (beta chain) came from a study of cytomegalovirus exposure and HLA in healthy donors. Of note for this clone: Its matching antigen is unknown.

The PCR employed 60 Vbeta primers together with 13 Jbeta primers. Here immunoSEQ multiplex PCR was the method, and the copy in TCRdb shows in-frame clones only, minus some. The sample includes about 210,000 clones, over 80% of them seen just once. Germline trimming cut 0 bases from V and 5 bases from J; bases unmatched to any gene: 7. The CDR3 spans 16 residues. Germline CDR1 is LNHNV and CDR2 is YYDKDF (reference sequence). Broader study findings: Analysis performed later found about 17,000 TCR beta sequences associated with HLA alleles at 0.05 false discovery rate.

V and J are TRBV15 and TRBJ2-5, with 9 bases identical to TRBD2. Sequenced material: PBMCs. This receptor was taken from a woman aged 45-60 years in good health and CMV-seropositive. In DNA form, the CDR3 reads TGTGCCACCAGCAGAGAGGGCGGGGGGGCACGTGAGACCCAGTACTTC. Its translation: CATSREGGGARETQYF.